Shown below are 10 T cell receptor beta chains from a single sample sequenced in a study of blood T cell repertoires in COVID-19. The data were produced by immunoSEQ multiplex PCR, yet TCRdb's version contains in-frame clones alone and is incomplete. The profile covers 200,000 to 300,000 clones, with about nine tenths appearing a single time and approximately 2.6% taken by the ten largest. The sample was peripheral blood. The origin of the receptors is a person aged 18 to 29 with COVID-19, enrolled during active disease.

The chain uses TRBV14 and TRBJ2-5, with D possibly being TRBD1 (6 bases). Germline CDR1 is SGHDN and CDR2 is FVKESK. This CDR3 has 16 residues. V dropped 0 bases and J dropped 0 bases, with 11 bases sitting between them. The CDR3, as DNA: TGTGCCAGCAGCCAAGAAGGGACATGGGACCAAGAGACCCAGTACTTC. It codes for CASSQEGTWDQETQYF.

The chain recombines TRBV10-1 with TRBJ2-3; 12 bases line up with TRBD2. Germline values: CDR1 WNHNN, CDR2 SYGVQD (reference sequence). V was clipped by 5 bases and J by 3 bases; unmatched bases: 6. This CDR3 region has 16 residues. CDR3 amino acids: CASSSTSGRGTDTQYF. The CDR3 region has the DNA TGCGCCAGCAGTTCGACTAGCGGGAGAGGGACAGATACGCAGTATTTT.

V is TRBV29-1 and J is TRBJ2-3, with 8 bases lining up with TRBD2. This CDR3 spans 12 amino acids. V trimming: 6 bases; J trimming: 2 bases; junction bases outside the gene matches: 1. In germline, CDR1 is SQVTM, CDR2 ANQGSEA. CDR3 sequence: CSVGLATDTQYF. The CDR3 DNA reads TGCAGCGTAGGACTAGCCACAGATACGCAGTATTTT.

The V gene is TRBV6-5, the J gene TRBJ1-4; D is possibly TRBD1 (6 bases). Germline V gene sequence: CDR1 MNHEY, CDR2 SVGAGI. Between the trimmed V and J ends, which lost 2 bases and 6 bases, there was a span of 10 bases. The CDR3 consists of 14 residues. The CDR3 region has the DNA TGTGCCAGCAGTTACGGGACAAGAGATGAAAAACTGTTTTTT. Translated, it gives CASSYGTRDEKLFF.

The chain links TRBV27 to TRBJ2-5; TRBD1 might be the D (5 bases). Germline V gives CDR1 MNHEY, CDR2 SMNVEV (reference sequence). With 2 bases removed from V and 4 bases from J, the gap between germline ends came to 14 bases. The CDR3 loop spans 15 amino acids. The CDR3 bases are TGTGCCAGCAGTTTAAATGGTGGGGCAGGAGAGACCCAGTACTTC. Translating it yields CASSLNGGAGETQYF.

The rearrangement links TRBV7-8 to TRBJ2-5; perhaps TRBD1 as D (6 bases). This CDR3 comprises 18 residues. V lost 5 bases to trimming and J lost 2 bases, with 24 bases between them. CDR1 is SGHVS and CDR2 is FQNEAQ in the germline V gene. The chain's CDR3 is CASSPHVSRDTFQETQYF. DNA for the CDR3: TGTGCCAGCAGCCCCCACGTCAGCCGGGACACATTTCAAGAGACCCAGTACTTC.

The rearrangement links TRBV7-2 to TRBJ1-1, with 8 bases aligning to TRBD1. Germline V gives CDR1 SGHTA, CDR2 FQGNSA. The CDR3 has 13 amino acids. The V and J ends lost 3 bases and 7 bases, in that order; junction bases with no gene match: 4. The DNA of the CDR3 is TGTGCCAGCAGCTTGGACAGGGAGGGTGAAGCTTTCTTT. This translates into CASSLDREGEAFF.

This chain connects TRBV1 to TRBJ2-5; TRBD2 was called by the table and not checked on the DNA. TRBV1 is classified as a pseudogene. The CDR3 is made up of 20 amino acids. CDR3 nucleotides: TGCACCAGCAGCTCTCACGGGACTTCCCTCTTTCCGGTTATCCAAGAGACCCAGTACTTC. It codes for CTSSSHGTSLFPVIQETQYF.

The table lists this clone with a few counts. The rearrangement joins TRBV6-5 to TRBJ2-5; 11 bases fit TRBD2. Germline V gene lookup returns CDR1 MNHEY and CDR2 SVGAGI. CDR3 length: 15 amino acids. With V trimmed by 6 bases and J by 4 bases, 7 bases remained unmatched. For the CDR3, the DNA is TGTGCCAGCAGCATCATAGCGGGAGGGCCAGAGACCCAGTACTTC. This translates into CASSIIAGGPETQYF.

The chain combines TRBV6-2 or TRBV6-3 with TRBJ2-5; TRBD1 matches 7 bases. The CDR3 extends over 16 amino acids. The ends lost 4 bases at V and 0 bases at J; junction bases unmatched: 8. Germline CDR1 MNHEY, CDR2 SVGEGT. CDR3: CASSWWDSLYQETQYF. DNA for the CDR3: TGTGCCAGCAGTTGGTGGGACAGCCTGTACCAAGAGACCCAGTACTTC.